This T cell receptor beta chain was captured by sequencing in a study of identical twins. This CDR3 has 17 residues. The germline gives CDR1 SGHRS, CDR2 YFSETQ. Turning to this clonotype: No antigen is known for it. A junction boundary mismatches the germline segment, possibly from a read error.

Study results and caveats: A partial confounding effect on zero-insertion analyses could come from invariant MAIT and iNKT cells. Models predicted less out-of-frame TCR alpha sharing in monozygotic twins than was found.

Template switching introduced a universal primer site, and the cDNA bore unique molecular identifiers. A single record per CDR3 protein comes from TCRdb applying MiXCR to the 5' RACE reads. The table has some 1,700,000 distinct CDR3 sequences, about 31% seen once. Sequenced sample: cord blood. This sequence joins TRBV5-1 and TRBJ2-1; 7 bases match TRBD2. The TCR originated in a newborn girl in good health. The CDR3 nucleotides read TGCGCCGGCAGCATACGCCAACTAGCGAATAATTACAATGAGCAGTTCTTC. This sequence encodes CAGSIRQLANNYNEQFF.